This T cell receptor (beta chain) is drawn from a study of follicular helper T cells after annual influenza vaccination. The table came from immunoSEQ multiplex PCR; TCRdb's copy has only in-frame clones and leaves some out. The sample has thousands of clones, over 75% seen once; the top ten hold 2% to 2.5%. CDR1 and CDR2 from the germline V gene are MNHNY and SVGAGI (reference sequence). The CDR3 is made up of 10 amino acids. V was clipped by 9 bases and J by 4 bases, with 4 bases between them. Indicated time point: 2015-2016 season, pre-vaccination. Cells are cTfh (non-naive CD4+CXCR5+PD-1+), split by ICOS and CD38 into double-positive or double-negative.

The sequence was obtained from an adult who received the influenza vaccine. The sample was CXCR5+ CD38- circulating T follicular helper cells from blood, taken on the day of influenza vaccination. Subset specified: circulating Tfh, non-naive CD4+CXCR5+PD-1+ (ICOS+CD38+ or ICOS-CD38-). The rearrangement uses TRBV6-6 and TRBJ1-3; D call uncertain. The CDR3: CASQGNTIYF. The CDR3 DNA reads TGTGCCAGTCAGGGAAACACCATATATTTT.